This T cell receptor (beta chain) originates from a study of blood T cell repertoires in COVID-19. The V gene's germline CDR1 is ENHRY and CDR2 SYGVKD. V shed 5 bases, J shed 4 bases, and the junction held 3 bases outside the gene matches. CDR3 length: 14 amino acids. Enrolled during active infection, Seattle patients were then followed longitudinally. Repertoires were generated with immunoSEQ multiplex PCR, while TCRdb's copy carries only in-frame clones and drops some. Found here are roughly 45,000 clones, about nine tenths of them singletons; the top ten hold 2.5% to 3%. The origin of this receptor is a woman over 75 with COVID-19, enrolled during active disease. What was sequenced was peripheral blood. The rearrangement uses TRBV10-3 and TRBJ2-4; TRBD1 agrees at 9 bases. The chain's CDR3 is CAISLGQGKNIQYF. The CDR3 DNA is TGTGCCATCAGTCTGGGACAGGGAAAAAACATTCAGTACTTC.